A single sample is the source of the 3 T cell receptor beta chains below, sequenced in a study of T cell repertoires in cytomegalovirus infection. TCRdb re-analysed the reads in MiXCR, keeping a single row per CDR3 protein. Among a few hundred thousand distinct CDR3 sequences listed, approximately 8.3% were seen once. Sequencing was performed on PBMCs. The receptors derive from a human donor in good health (CMV status not recorded). Some clones in this sample may be carry-over from other donors' samples.

This clonotype appeared a few times. The V call is TRBV2, the J call TRBJ2-7; 10 bases line up with TRBD2. There are 15 residues in the CDR3. Germline CDR1 SNHLY, CDR2 FYNNEI. The V and J ends lost 2 bases and 4 bases, in that order; junction bases with no gene match: 5. CDR3 protein: CASSEQAGGAYEQYF. CDR3 DNA: TGTGCCAGCAGTGAACAAGCGGGAGGGGCTTACGAGCAGTACTTC.

This clonotype was recorded many times. V gene TRBV2 combines with J gene TRBJ2-4, with 7 nucleotides matching TRBD1. Germline V gene sequence: CDR1 SNHLY, CDR2 FYNNEI. The CDR3 length is 14 residues. Germline trimming cut 9 bases from V and 0 bases from J; bases unmatched to any gene: 5. The CDR3 is CASSDRPAKNIQYF. CDR3 DNA: TGTGCCAGTTCGGACAGGCCAGCCAAAAACATTCAGTACTTC.

A few counts support this clonotype. This sequence joins TRBV28 and TRBJ1-2; D remains unclear. CDR1 is MDHEN and CDR2 is SYDVKM in the germline V gene. The CDR3 covers 13 residues. V gave up 7 bases and J gave up 2 bases, with 11 bases separating them. CDR3 sequence reads: CASTPPVNYGYTF. As DNA, the CDR3 is TGTGCCAGCACCCCGCCCGTAAACTATGGCTACACCTTC.